This T cell receptor (beta chain) derives from a study of T cells after posttransplantation cyclophosphamide. Of note for this clone: What it recognizes is unknown.

Repertoires were generated with immunoSEQ multiplex PCR, while TCRdb's copy carries only in-frame clones and drops some. The sample lists about 11,000 clones, roughly 96% occurring once. From germline, CDR1 is KGHSH and CDR2 LQKENI. CDR3 length: 18 amino acids. Trimming shortened V by 1 base and J by 1 base, and 19 bases separated the two germline ends. The study, taken as a whole, reports: Later blood repertoires were often dominated by clones from the donor CD8+ memory compartment. Tissue-infiltrating T cells from skin or gut overlapped little with blood T cells.

This sequence was found in a man in his thirties or forties in good health and a related stem cell transplant donor. The V and J genes are TRBV18 and TRBJ1-1, with D unclear. Sequenced input: naive CD8+ T cells sorted from PBMCs. Here the CDR3 reads CASSPRFGRPTTNTEAFF. CDR3 coding DNA: TGTGCCAGCTCACCACGTTTCGGCAGGCCCACAACGAACACTGAAGCTTTCTTT.